Listed below are T cell receptor beta chains from one sample, sequenced in a study of T cell responses to AZD1222 COVID-19 vaccine. The repertoire was sequenced with immunoSEQ multiplex PCR; TCRdb's copy has only in-frame clones and lacks some. This repertoire shows 90,000 to 140,000 clones, roughly nine tenths found once; its top ten account for 44%. Here the sequenced sample was peripheral blood, taken 28 days after the second AZD1222 dose. Source of these receptors: an adult who received the AZD1222 COVID-19 vaccine. Each CDR3 is given with its conserved first and last residue. A D gene is named only where the DNA matches it firmly. Not all rows give a size; the values are once, few, many and, for expanded clones, a class.

>-|TRBD1|TRBJ1-2|TRBV19
CASMIGTGIHYGYTF
TGTGCCAGTATGATCGGGACAGGGATTCACTATGGCTACACCTTC
>-|-|TRBJ2-3|TRBV29-1
CSVEAGTDTQYF
TGCAGCGTTGAGGCGGGCACAGATACGCAGTATTTT
>-|TRBD2|TRBJ2-7|TRBV7-2
CASSWTRTSAEQYF
TGTGCCAGCAGCTGGACTCGGACTAGCGCTGAGCAGTACTTC
>-|-|TRBJ1-4|TRBV2
CASSRQALEQLFF
TGTGCCAGCAGCCGACAGGCCCTTGAGCAACTGTTTTTT
>-|TRBD1|TRBJ2-2|TRBV6-4
CASSETGQGANGELFF
TGTGCCAGCAGTGAGACTGGACAGGGGGCGAACGGGGAGCTGTTTTTT
>-|TRBD1|TRBJ2-7|TRBV7-8
CASTPLTGAYEQYF
TGTGCCAGCACTCCCCTGACAGGGGCCTACGAGCAGTACTTC
>-|TRBD2|TRBJ2-1|TRBV10-3
CAISPGLAGHNEQFF
TGTGCCATCAGCCCGGGACTAGCGGGACACAATGAGCAGTTCTTC
>-|-|TRBJ1-1|TRBV5-5
CASSLVPGHDEAFF
TGTGCCAGCAGCTTGGTCCCGGGACATGATGAAGCTTTCTTT
>-|-|TRBJ1-3|TRBV2
CASSEISWGRGTIYF
TGTGCCAGCAGTGAAATTTCGTGGGGGCGGGGCACCATATATTTT
>-|-|TRBJ2-7|TRBV18
CASSPLGAGLGEQYF
TGTGCCAGCTCACCTCTTGGCGCAGGGCTGGGGGAGCAGTACTTC
>-|TRBD2|TRBJ2-3|TRBV7-3
CASSLTRLAADTQYF
TGTGCCAGCAGCTTAACGAGGCTAGCGGCAGATACGCAGTATTTT
>-|TRBD2|TRBJ2-1|TRBV6-2/TRBV6-3
CASSPDSQTSGKGEQFF
TGTGCCAGCAGTCCCGACTCGCAAACTAGCGGGAAAGGTGAGCAGTTCTTC
>-|TRBD2|TRBJ2-7|TRBV19
CASSTGIAGYYEQYF
TGTGCCAGTAGTACCGGCATAGCGGGGTACTACGAGCAGTACTTC
>-|-|TRBJ1-2|TRBV5-1
CASRTDSLYGYTF
TGCGCCAGCAGAACGGACAGCCTCTATGGCTACACCTTC
>-|-|TRBJ2-5|TRBV7-8
CASSSNVYQETQYF
TGTGCCAGCAGCTCTAACGTGTACCAAGAGACCCAGTACTTC
>-|TRBD2|TRBJ2-7|TRBV3-1/TRBV3-2
CASSQGLAGVREQYF
TGTGCCAGCAGCCAAGGGCTAGCGGGAGTTCGCGAGCAGTACTTC
>-|TRBD1|TRBJ1-1|TRBV29-1
CSVTKTGGREEAFF
TGCAGCGTGACCAAGACAGGGGGTAGGGAAGAAGCTTTCTTT
>-|TRBD1|TRBJ1-6|TRBV5-1
CASSSTTGGINSPLHF
TGCGCCAGCAGCTCAACGACAGGGGGGATTAATTCACCCCTCCACTTT
>few|-|TRBJ1-2|TRBV6-1
CASSEATANNYGYTF
TGTGCCAGCAGTGAGGCCACAGCCAATAACTATGGCTACACCTTC
>-|-|TRBJ2-3|TRBV9
CASSAFRTDTQYF
TGTGCCAGCAGCGCTTTTCGAACAGATACGCAGTATTTT
>-|TRBD1|TRBJ2-3|TRBV6-1
CASSDHRGLTDTQYF
TGTGCCAGCAGTGACCACAGGGGGCTAACGGATACGCAGTATTTT
>-|-|TRBJ2-7|TRBV6-5
CASSLKQGYEQYF
TGTGCCAGCAGCCTTAAACAGGGTTACGAGCAGTACTTC